One sample yielded the 28 T cell receptor beta chains listed below, sequenced in a study of tumor-infiltrating lymphocytes in primary liver carcinoma. Using a constant-region primer together with ProtoScript II reverse transcriptase, TCR beta cDNA was made from about 500 ng of total RNA. Construction of TCR beta libraries relied on three successive nested multiplex PCR rounds employing slightly modified ARM-PCR. The study ran its first two PCR rounds for roughly 10 cycles each, using TRBV1-TRBV30 forward primers and a C-beta reverse primer. TCRdb fed the multiplex PCR reads into MiXCR, producing one record per CDR3 protein. The table shows roughly 120,000 distinct CDR3 sequences, with 50% to 80% occurring only once. Co-extracted RNA and DNA came from roughly 21-30 mg of unsorted bulk tissue. The sample consisted of liver tumor tissue from sampling region 3. Noted subset: tumor region T3, left-lateral pole. These receptor sequences come from a woman aged 55-69 years with primary liver carcinoma and hepatitis B virus infection.

There are a few counts of this clonotype. A much larger clone is a single base away; this may be a read error. The chain joins TRBV29-1 to TRBJ2-7; D is ambiguous. CDR1 and CDR2 (germline): SQVTM, ANQGSEA. The CDR3 extends over 14 amino acids. Deletions cut 6 bases from V and 3 bases from J, with 18 bases between. The CDR3 sequence is CSVRPADRVYEQYF. The CDR3, as DNA: TGCAGCGTCCGACCCGCCGACCGGGTCTACGAGCAGTACTTC.

Only one count was recorded for this clonotype. The germline gene is not matched at one end of the junction; a read error may be the cause. The chain uses TRBV6-5 and TRBJ2-5; no clear D. There are 11 residues in the CDR3. The germline V gene encodes CDR1 MNHEY and CDR2 SVGAGI. The CDR3 DNA follows: TGTGCCAGCAGTAAGCAAGAGGCCCAATACTTC. Encoded protein: CASSKQEAQYF.

This clonotype appeared once. A much bigger clone sits one base away, suggesting this may be a read error. The chain joins TRBV5-5 to TRBJ2-1; 7 bases align to TRBD2. This CDR3 comprises 19 residues. The germline gives CDR1 SGHKS, CDR2 YYEKEE (reference sequence). J gave up 5 bases and V 1 base, and 18 bases lay outside the gene matches. CDR3 amino acids: CASSLTGTPGTIANNEQFF. The CDR3 DNA reads TGTGCCAGCAGCTTGACAGGAACCCCCGGGACTATCGCGAACAATGAGCAGTTCTTC.

This chain joins TRBV28 and TRBJ1-2, with 10 bases aligning to TRBD1. The CDR3 length is 14 residues. J gave up 4 bases and V 6 bases, and 5 bases lay outside the gene matches. The germline CDR1 and CDR2 sequences are MDHEN and SYDVKM. The CDR3 DNA reads TGTGCCAGCAGGGGGGGACAGGGGTTCTATGGCTACACCTTC. Encoded protein: CASRGGQGFYGYTF.

Notes on this clonotype: This could be a read error, since a much larger clone is one nucleotide away. This chain joins TRBV6-5 and TRBJ1-2; 7 bases align to TRBD1. Germline CDR1 and CDR2: MNHEY and SVGAGI. The CDR3 is 13 residues long. V lost 6 bases and J lost 8; bases outside the gene matches: 9. The CDR3 here is CASRLYRGGGYTF. DNA of the CDR3: TGTGCCAGCAGACTCTACAGGGGAGGAGGCTACACCTTC.

The sample holds a few counts of this clonotype. A read error may account for a junction end that differs from germline. This rearrangement joins TRBV7-8 to TRBJ2-6, with D possibly being TRBD2 (6 bases). The CDR3 covers 21 residues. Germline assignment: CDR1 SGHVS and CDR2 FQNEAQ. CDR3: CDSSLMRRAASFGSGANVLTF. In DNA form, the CDR3 reads TGTGACAGCAGCTTAATGCGGAGGGCGGCGAGTTTTGGGTCTGGGGCCAACGTCCTGACTTTC.

Turning to this clonotype: A much larger clone is a single base away; this may be a read error. CDR3 in amino acids: CGGQRSGASVLTF. The CDR3 DNA follows: TGCGGGGGACAGCGCTCTGGGGCCAGCGTCCTGACTTTC. J is TRBJ2-6 and V is TRBV5-6; tentative D call: TRBD1 (7 bases). Per the germline V gene, CDR1 is SGHDT and CDR2 is YYEEEE. The CDR3 spans 13 residues.

V and J are TRBV20-1 and TRBJ2-2; possible D gene TRBD2, 6 bases. From germline, CDR1 is DFQATT and CDR2 SNEGSKA (reference sequence). CDR3 length equals 14 residues. CDR3 region: CNAYRDSASGELFF. The CDR3 DNA follows: TGCAATGCGTACCGGGACTCTGCGTCTGGGGAGCTGTTTTTT.

To note about this clonotype: Being one base from a much bigger clone, this may be a read error. The chain links TRBV29-1 to TRBJ2-4, with 7 bases that match TRBD2. Per germline, CDR1 SQVTM and CDR2 ANQGSEA. The CDR3 totals 13 residues. CDR3: CSVEGLAENMQYF. CDR3 coding DNA: TGCAGCGTTGAGGGCCTAGCGGAAAACATGCAGTACTTC.

This clonotype was seen many times. V and J are TRBV12-3 or TRBV12-4 and TRBJ2-5; no definite D call. Trimming removed 6 bases from V and 5 bases from J, with 10 bases in between. The length of the CDR3 is 12 residues. The CDR3 nucleotides are TGTGCCAGCAGAAACAACCTGGAGACCCAGTACTTC. Its protein is CASRNNLETQYF.

About this clonotype itself: A much larger clone lies a single base off, so this may be a read error. This rearrangement joins TRBV5-1 to TRBJ2-7; no definite D call. CDR1 and CDR2 (germline): SGHRS, YFSETQ. Trimming left V 1 base short and J 0 bases short, with 8 bases between. The CDR3 sequence is 14 residues long. CDR3 loop: CASSLLSNSYEQYF. CDR3 in DNA: TGCGCCAGCAGCTTGCTCAGCAACTCCTACGAGCAGTACTTC.

This clonotype was counted a few times. The rearrangement links TRBV11-2 to TRBJ2-3, with D possibly matching TRBD2 (6 bases). The germline CDR1 and CDR2 sequences are SGHAT and FQNNGV. The CDR3 has 15 residues. V was clipped by 5 bases and J by 6 bases, with 18 bases between them. This CDR3 reads CASSPDSGGADTQYF. The CDR3 nucleotides are TGTGCCAGCAGCCCAGATTCGGGCGGGGCCGATACGCAGTATTTT.

This clonotype was found many times. The gene calls are TRBV6-1 and TRBJ2-1, with TRBD1 matching over 8 bases. From germline, CDR1 is MNHNS and CDR2 SASEGT. The CDR3 runs 15 residues. V dropped 7 bases and J dropped 7; count of bases not matched to a gene: 12. CDR3 residues: CASNLDRAGANEQFF. CDR3 coding DNA: TGTGCCAGCAACCTGGACAGGGCAGGTGCGAATGAGCAGTTCTTC.

This clonotype appeared a single time. J is TRBJ2-3 and V is TRBV5-1; unclear D gene. The germline gives CDR1 SGHRS, CDR2 YFSETQ. The ends were cut back, 0 bases at V and 2 bases at J, with 7 bases in the middle. There are 14 residues in the CDR3. The CDR3 DNA reads TGCGCCAGCAGCTTGGGTAACGCCACAGATACGCAGTATTTT. Protein: CASSLGNATDTQYF.

This clonotype was seen at least ten times. The genes are TRBV10-3 and TRBJ2-7; possibly TRBD1 for D (6 bases). Per germline, CDR1 ENHRY and CDR2 SYGVKD. The CDR3 loop spans 14 amino acids. V shed 5 bases and J shed 2 bases, with 13 bases lying between them. The DNA of the CDR3 is TGTGCCATCAGTAAGGGGGAAAGGGCCTACGAGCAGTACTTC. Encoded protein: CAISKGERAYEQYF.

This clonotype has ten or more counts. The chain joins TRBV4-1 to TRBJ1-4; D unresolved. The CDR3 consists of 19 residues. The V end lost 2 bases, the J end lost 0 bases, and 19 bases lay between the germline ends. The germline V gene has CDR1 MGHRA and CDR2 YSYEKL. DNA for the CDR3: TGCGCCAGCAGCCAACGTGACAATGATGGGAAACCAACTAATGAAAAACTGTTTTTT. Its translation is CASSQRDNDGKPTNEKLFF.

This clonotype is deemed medium-sized. This chain uses TRBV11-2 with TRBJ1-2; the D is unclear. The CDR3 extends over 13 amino acids. Germline CDR1 is SGHAT and CDR2 is FQNNGV. V lost 0 bases, J lost 7 bases, and 9 bases lay in between. CDR3 sequence reads: CASSLDRTRGYTF. The DNA of the CDR3 is TGTGCCAGCAGCTTAGATCGGACCCGTGGCTACACCTTC.

A note on this clonotype: Being one base from a much bigger clone, this may be a read error. V usage is TRBV5-4 and J usage is TRBJ2-2; 7 nucleotides match TRBD2. This CDR3 region has 16 residues. Germline V gene sequence: CDR1 SGHNT, CDR2 YYREEE (reference sequence). CDR3 DNA sequence: TGTGCCAGCAGCTTCGGGCTAGCGGTGAACACCGAGGAGCTGTTTTTT. This sequence encodes CASSFGLAVNTEELFF. Variable domain in full (rest from reference TRBV5-4 and TRBJ2-2): ETGVTQSPTHLIKTRGQQVTLRCSSQSGHNTVSWYQQALGQGPQFIFQYYREEENGRGNFPPRFSGLQFPNYSSELNVNALELDDSALYLCASSFGLAVNTEELFFGEGSRLTVL.

Notes on this clonotype: A much larger clone is a single base away; this may be a read error. The chain links TRBV5-8 to TRBJ2-6; the D is unclear. This CDR3 is built from 14 residues. Germline V gene sequence: CDR1 SGHTS, CDR2 YDEGEE. The CDR3: CASSGRSGVNVLTF. In DNA form, the CDR3 reads TGTGCCAGCAGCGGAAGGTCTGGGGTCAACGTCCTGACTTTC.

The chain recombines TRBV6-5 with TRBJ2-7, with D perhaps matching TRBD1 or TRBD2 (7 bases each). V lost 5 bases, J lost 4 bases, and 27 bases lay in between. In germline, CDR1 is MNHEY, CDR2 SVGAGI. This CDR3 comprises 18 residues. As DNA, the CDR3 is TGTGCCAGCAGTAGATCCCGACAGGGCACTAGCGAGACTTACGAGCAGTACTTC. It specifies CASSRSRQGTSETYEQYF.

This chain uses TRBV6-5 with TRBJ2-7, with D perhaps TRBD1 (5 bases). The V gene's germline CDR1 is MNHEY and CDR2 SVGAGI. V gave up 9 bases and J gave up 5 bases, with 20 bases separating them. The CDR3 is made up of 14 amino acids. CDR3 sequence (DNA): TGTGCCAGTCAAGGTTTCCTGGGGCACAACGAGCAGTACTTC. Translated: CASQGFLGHNEQYF.

This clonotype was seen a handful of times. A clone one base away is much larger, so this may be a read error. CDR3 loop: CASSRVRTSTDAFF. The CDR3 bases are TGTGCCAGCAGCCGCGTAAGGACGAGCACTGACGCTTTCTTT. The chain carries TRBV14 and TRBJ1-1; D uncertain. Per germline, CDR1 SGHDN and CDR2 FVKESK. The CDR3 has 14 amino acids. The whole variable domain, filled in from reference TRBV14 and TRBJ1-1, reads EAGVTQFPSHSVIEKGQTVTLRCDPISGHDNLYWYRRVMGKEIKFLLHFVKESKQDESGMPNNRFLAERTGGTYSTLKVQPAELEDSGVYFCASSRVRTSTDAFFGQGTRLTVV.

Worth noting for this clonotype: An end of the junction does not agree with germline; a read error may underlie this. The gene calls are TRBV6-4 and TRBJ2-1; no reliable D call. Looked up from germline, CDR1 is MRHNA and CDR2 is SNTAGT. The CDR3 loop spans 16 amino acids. The CDR3 protein is CTSSAMSVSSYNEQFF. The CDR3 DNA is TGTACCAGCAGCGCGATGTCGGTTAGCTCCTACAATGAGCAGTTCTTC.

On this clonotype itself: One end of the junction varies from germline; a read error may be responsible. This CDR3 reads CGSSRLGGEETQYF. The CDR3 DNA reads as TGTGGCAGCAGCCGACTGGGGGGAGAGGAGACCCAGTACTTC. This sequence joins TRBV6-5 and TRBJ2-5; perhaps TRBD2 as D (6 bases). The CDR3 loop spans 14 amino acids. The germline CDR1 and CDR2 sequences are MNHEY and SVGAGI.

The chain is built from TRBV20-1 and TRBJ2-7; 7 bases agree with TRBD1. The ends lost 0 bases at V and 4 bases at J; junction bases unmatched: 9. This CDR3 is 15 amino acids long. CDR1 is DFQATT and CDR2 is SNEGSKA in the germline V gene (reference sequence). The CDR3 here is CSARDPGQQRYEQYF. CDR3 nucleotide sequence: TGCAGTGCTAGAGACCCGGGACAGCAACGATACGAGCAGTACTTC.

This clonotype was observed a few times. The V and J genes are TRBV28 and TRBJ2-3; D uncertain. The CDR3 has 14 residues. Germline CDR1 and CDR2: MDHEN and SYDVKM. V lost 6 bases and J lost 2, with 12 bases in between. CDR3: CASRWIAPTDTQYF. In nucleotides, the CDR3 is TGTGCCAGCAGATGGATCGCCCCCACAGATACGCAGTATTTT. Using reference TRBV28 and TRBJ2-3 for the parts outside the CDR3, the full variable domain is DVKVTQSSRYLVKRTGEKVFLECVQDMDHENMFWYRQDPGLGLRLIYFSYDVKMKEKGDIPEGYSVSREKKERFSLILESASTNQTSMYLCASRWIAPTDTQYFGPGTRLTVL.

About this clonotype: The junction departs from the called germline gene at one end, perhaps through a read error. This chain's CDR3 is CVSNLDGTSGRADPLDTQYF. CDR3 DNA sequence: TGTGTCAGCAACTTAGATGGGACTAGCGGGAGGGCCGATCCCTTGGATACGCAGTATTTT. The chain employs TRBV11-2 and TRBJ2-3; 16 nucleotides agree with TRBD2. This CDR3 has 20 amino acids. Germline CDR1 is SGHAT and CDR2 is FQNNGV.

This clonotype was found a few times. The chain couples TRBV5-1 to TRBJ2-1; D ambiguous. CDR3 length: 15 residues. V lost 1 base and J lost 0, with 8 bases in between. Per the germline V gene, CDR1 is SGHRS and CDR2 is YFSETQ. In DNA, the CDR3 is TGCGCCAGCAGCTTGCAACAGTCCTCCTACAATGAGCAGTTCTTC. Its protein product is CASSLQQSSYNEQFF.